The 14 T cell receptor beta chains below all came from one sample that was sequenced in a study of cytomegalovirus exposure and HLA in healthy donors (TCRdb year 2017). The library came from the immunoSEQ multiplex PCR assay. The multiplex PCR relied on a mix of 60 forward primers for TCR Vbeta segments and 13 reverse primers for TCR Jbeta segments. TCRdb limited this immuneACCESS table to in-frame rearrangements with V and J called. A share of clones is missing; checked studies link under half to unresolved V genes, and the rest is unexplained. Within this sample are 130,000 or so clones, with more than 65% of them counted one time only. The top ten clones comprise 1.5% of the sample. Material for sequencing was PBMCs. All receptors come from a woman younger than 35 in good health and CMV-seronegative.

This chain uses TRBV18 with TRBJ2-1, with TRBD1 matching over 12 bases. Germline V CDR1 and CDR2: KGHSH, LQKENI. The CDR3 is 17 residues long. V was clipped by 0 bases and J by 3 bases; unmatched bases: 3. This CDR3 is CASSPPGQGAFYNEQFF. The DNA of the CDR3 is TGTGCCAGCTCACCACCGGGACAGGGGGCTTTCTACAATGAGCAGTTCTTC.

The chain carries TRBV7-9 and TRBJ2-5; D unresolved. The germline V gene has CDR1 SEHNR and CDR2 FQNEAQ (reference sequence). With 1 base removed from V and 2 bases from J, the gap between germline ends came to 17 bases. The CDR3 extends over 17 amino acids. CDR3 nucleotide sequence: TGTGCCAGCAGCTTAGGGTTAGTCGCGTACCGACAAGAGACCCAGTACTTC. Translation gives CASSLGLVAYRQETQYF.

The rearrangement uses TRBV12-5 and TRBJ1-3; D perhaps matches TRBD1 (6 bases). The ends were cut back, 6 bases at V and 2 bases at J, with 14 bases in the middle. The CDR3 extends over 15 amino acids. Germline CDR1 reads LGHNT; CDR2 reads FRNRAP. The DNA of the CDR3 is TGTGCTAGTGGGTCTCCAGGGGTGGCTGGAAACACCATATATTTT. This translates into CASGSPGVAGNTIYF.

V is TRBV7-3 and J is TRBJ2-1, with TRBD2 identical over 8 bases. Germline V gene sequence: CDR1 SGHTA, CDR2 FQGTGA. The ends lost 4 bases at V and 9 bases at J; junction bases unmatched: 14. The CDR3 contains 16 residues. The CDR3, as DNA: TGTGCCAGCAGCTCAATCCCCGGGGGGGCCTCCACTGAGCAGTTCTTC. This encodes CASSSIPGGASTEQFF.

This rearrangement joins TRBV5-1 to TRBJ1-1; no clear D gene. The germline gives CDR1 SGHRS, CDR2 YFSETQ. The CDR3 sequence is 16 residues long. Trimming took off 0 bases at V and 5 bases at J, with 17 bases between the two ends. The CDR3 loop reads CASSLGSLPLRTEAFF. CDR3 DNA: TGCGCCAGCAGCTTGGGTTCCCTCCCCCTGAGGACTGAAGCTTTCTTT.

CDR3 loop: CASRSGVGPTDTQYF. CDR3 nucleotides: TGTGCCAGCCGGAGCGGGGTAGGACCCACAGATACGCAGTATTTT. V and J are TRBV6-5 and TRBJ2-3, with 7 bases identical to TRBD2. The CDR3 has 15 residues. Germline trimming cut 8 bases from V and 2 bases from J; bases unmatched to any gene: 10. Germline CDR1 and CDR2: MNHEY and SVGAGI.

The CDR3 nucleotides are TGTGCCAGCAGCTTAGGGTCTAGCGTTACCTACGAGCAGTACTTC. Amino acid sequence: CASSLGSSVTYEQYF. The chain couples TRBV5-5 to TRBJ2-7, with D tentatively TRBD2 (6 bases). Trimming cost V 2 bases and J 2 bases, with 14 bases left between them. In germline, CDR1 is SGHKS, CDR2 YYEKEE (reference sequence). The CDR3 sequence is 15 residues long.

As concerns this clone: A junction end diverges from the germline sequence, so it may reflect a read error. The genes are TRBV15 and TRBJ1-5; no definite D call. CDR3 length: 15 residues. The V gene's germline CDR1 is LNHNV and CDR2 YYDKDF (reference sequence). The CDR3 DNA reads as TGTGCCACCAGCAGAGACAGTTTGTTGAATCGGCCCCAGCATTTT. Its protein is CATSRDSLLNRPQHF.

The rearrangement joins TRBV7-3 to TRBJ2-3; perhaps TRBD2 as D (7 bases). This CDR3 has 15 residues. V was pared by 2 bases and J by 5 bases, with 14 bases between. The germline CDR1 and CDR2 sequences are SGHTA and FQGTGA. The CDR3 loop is CASSLVTGGQDTQYF. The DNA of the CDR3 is TGTGCCAGCAGCTTAGTGACGGGGGGCCAAGATACGCAGTATTTT.

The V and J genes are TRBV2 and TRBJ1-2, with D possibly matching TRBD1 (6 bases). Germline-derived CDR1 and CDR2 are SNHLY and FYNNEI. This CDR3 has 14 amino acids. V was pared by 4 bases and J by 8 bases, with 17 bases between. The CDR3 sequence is CASSAYRVPGGYTF. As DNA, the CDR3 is TGTGCCAGCAGTGCATACAGGGTACCGGGGGGCTACACCTTC.

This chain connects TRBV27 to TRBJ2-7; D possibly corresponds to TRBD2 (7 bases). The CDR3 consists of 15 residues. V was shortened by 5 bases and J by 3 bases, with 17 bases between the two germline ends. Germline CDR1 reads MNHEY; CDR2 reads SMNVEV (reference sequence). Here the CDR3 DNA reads TGTGCCAGCAGTGCGCCCTCGCGGGGGCTCTACGAGCAGTACTTC. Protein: CASSAPSRGLYEQYF.

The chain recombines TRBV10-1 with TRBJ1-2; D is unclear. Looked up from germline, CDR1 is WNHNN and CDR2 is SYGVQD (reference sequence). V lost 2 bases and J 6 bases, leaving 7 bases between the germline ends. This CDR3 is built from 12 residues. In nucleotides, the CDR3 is TGCGCCAGCAGTGAGACCGGGGATGGCTACACCTTC. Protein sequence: CASSETGDGYTF.

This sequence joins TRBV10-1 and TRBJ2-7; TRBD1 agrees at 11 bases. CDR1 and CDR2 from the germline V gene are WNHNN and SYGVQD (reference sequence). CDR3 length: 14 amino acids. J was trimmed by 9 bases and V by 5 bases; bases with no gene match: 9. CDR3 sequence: CASSISGTGGVQYF. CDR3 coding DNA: TGCGCCAGCAGTATATCCGGGACAGGGGGAGTGCAGTACTTC.

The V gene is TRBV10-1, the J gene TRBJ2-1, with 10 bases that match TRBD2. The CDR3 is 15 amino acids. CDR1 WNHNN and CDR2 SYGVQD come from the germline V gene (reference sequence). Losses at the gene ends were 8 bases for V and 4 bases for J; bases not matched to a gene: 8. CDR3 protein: CASAEAGGFYNEQFF. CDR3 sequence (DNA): TGCGCCAGCGCTGAAGCGGGAGGGTTTTACAATGAGCAGTTCTTC.